This entry lists 16 T cell receptor beta chains sequenced from one sample in a study of blood T cell repertoires in COVID-19. Here immunoSEQ multiplex PCR was the method, and the copy in TCRdb shows in-frame clones only, minus some. Counted here are roughly 250,000 clones, around 89% occurring once; the ten biggest clones make up 0.7% to 0.9%. Sequencing input: peripheral blood. The receptors were sampled from a man aged 25-45 years with acute or convalescent COVID-19.

This clone was seen at least ten times. The chain links TRBV28 to TRBJ2-1; D gene uncertain. The ends were cut back, 3 bases at V and 0 bases at J, with 12 bases in the middle. Germline-derived CDR1 and CDR2 are MDHEN and SYDVKM. The CDR3 has 16 residues. CDR3 DNA sequence: TGTGCCAGCAGTTTTGAAGCCCTATACTCCTACAATGAGCAGTTCTTC. It codes for CASSFEALYSYNEQFF.

In its sample, this clone was seen once. The identical CDR3 is also encoded by other nucleotide sequences in the sample. V and J are TRBV28 and TRBJ2-3; TRBD2 aligns across 13 bases. CDR3 length: 15 amino acids. Germline V gene data show CDR1 as MDHEN and CDR2 as SYDVKM. Germline trimming cut 6 bases from V and 1 base from J; bases unmatched to any gene: 1. The CDR3 region has the DNA TGTGCCAGCAGGGGGACTAGCGGGGGCACAGATACGCAGTATTTT. This translates into CASRGTSGGTDTQYF.

This clone was detected only once. CDR3 bases: TGTGCCACCAGCAGAGATTTTCCTCGGGTTGGGGCGTATGAAAAACTGTTTTTT. This encodes CATSRDFPRVGAYEKLFF. This sequence joins TRBV15 and TRBJ1-4, with D possibly matching TRBD1 (5 bases). Germline V CDR1 and CDR2: LNHNV, YYDKDF (reference sequence). This CDR3 is built from 18 residues. Trimming left V 0 bases short and J 6 bases short, with 20 bases between.

As regards this clone: The sample has other DNA sequences that encode this CDR3 too. The rearrangement joins TRBV12-3 or TRBV12-4 to TRBJ1-2, with D perhaps TRBD1 (5 bases). V lost 3 bases to trimming and J lost 6 bases, with 8 bases between them. This CDR3 contains 12 residues. CDR3 coding DNA: TGTGCCAGCAGTTTCGGGGGGAATGGCTACACCTTC. Protein sequence: CASSFGGNGYTF.

The chain recombines TRBV5-4 with TRBJ2-3; D is perhaps TRBD2 (5 bases). V was clipped by 5 bases and J by 0 bases, with 13 bases between them. The CDR3 runs 15 residues. Looked up from germline, CDR1 is SGHNT and CDR2 is YYREEE (reference sequence). The CDR3 here is CASRKDGISTDTQYF. The CDR3 DNA reads TGTGCCAGCAGAAAAGACGGGATAAGCACAGATACGCAGTATTTT. Variable domain in full (rest from reference TRBV5-4 and TRBJ2-3): ETGVTQSPTHLIKTRGQQVTLRCSSQSGHNTVSWYQQALGQGPQFIFQYYREEENGRGNFPPRFSGLQFPNYSSELNVNALELDDSALYLCASRKDGISTDTQYFGPGTRLTVL.

The chain carries TRBV7-8 and TRBJ1-5, with 8 positions matching TRBD1. V shed 5 bases and J 4 bases; nucleotides not matched to a gene: 7. CDR3 size: 15 residues. The germline CDR1 and CDR2 sequences are SGHVS and FQNEAQ. The CDR3 coding sequence is TGTGCCAGCAGCCAGCAGGACAGGGCAAATCAGCCCCAGCATTTT. Its translation is CASSQQDRANQPQHF.

J is TRBJ1-1 and V is TRBV6-5; weak D call: TRBD1 (5 bases). CDR1 MNHEY and CDR2 SVGAGI come from the germline V gene. The CDR3 length is 11 residues. V lost 6 bases and J lost 7, with 9 bases in between. CDR3 in DNA: TGTGCCAGCAGCTTAGACAGTGAAGCTTTCTTT. Protein: CASSLDSEAFF.

The genes are TRBV28 and TRBJ1-4; D gene ambiguous. CDR3 length equals 16 residues. V gave up 8 bases and J gave up 2 bases, with 18 bases separating them. Germline loops: CDR1 MDHEN, CDR2 SYDVKM. CDR3 DNA: TGTGCCAGCGCTCAAGGAGGGAGGAAGACTAATGAAAAACTGTTTTTT. It encodes CASAQGGRKTNEKLFF.

This clone was recorded once. This chain connects TRBV30 to TRBJ1-1, with D possibly matching TRBD1 (5 bases). V was trimmed by 4 bases and J by 5 bases, leaving 23 bases between them. CDR1 is GTSNPN and CDR2 is SVGIG in the germline V gene (reference sequence). The CDR3 covers 16 residues. Here the CDR3 DNA reads TGTGCCTGGACCTTAAGTGGGGCGGCACGAAAGACTGAAGCTTTCTTT. Amino acids: CAWTLSGAARKTEAFF. Full variable domain (missing parts from reference TRBV30 and TRBJ1-1): SQTIHQWPATLVQPVGSPLSLECTVEGTSNPNLYWYRQAAGRGLQLLFYSVGIGQISSEVPQNLSASRPQDRQFILSSKKLLLSDSGFYLCAWTLSGAARKTEAFFGQGTRLTVV.

The chain has TRBV3-1 (or the pseudogene TRBV3-2) and TRBJ2-1; D gene ambiguous. The CDR3 sequence is 14 residues long. V was cut by 0 bases and J by 9 bases, with 12 bases left in between. Per germline, CDR1 LGHDT and CDR2 YNNKEL (reference sequence). The CDR3 spells CASSQDWNSSEQFF. The DNA for the CDR3 is TGTGCCAGCAGCCAAGATTGGAATAGCTCTGAGCAGTTCTTC.

This chain connects TRBV18 to TRBJ1-1, with D uncertain. Germline V gives CDR1 KGHSH, CDR2 LQKENI. The CDR3 has 14 amino acids. The V end lost 3 bases, the J end lost 1 base, and 9 bases lay between the germline ends. CDR3 residues: CASSPITTNTEAFF. CDR3 nucleotide sequence: TGTGCCAGCTCACCTATTACAACGAACACTGAAGCTTTCTTT.

The chain is built from TRBV11-2 and TRBJ2-5; 9 positions match TRBD2. The length of the CDR3 is 18 residues. CDR1 SGHAT and CDR2 FQNNGV come from the germline V gene. The J segment lost 1 base and the V segment lost 4 bases, leaving 13 bases of the junction unmatched. As DNA, the CDR3 is TGTGCCAGCAGCTCCTATGCCTCGCGGGGGGGCCCCCAAGAGACCCAGTACTTC. Residues: CASSSYASRGGPQETQYF.

The chain has TRBV18 and TRBJ1-1; D may be TRBD1 (6 bases). CDR1 and CDR2 from the germline V gene are KGHSH and LQKENI. The CDR3 spans 15 residues. V lost 3 bases to trimming and J lost 0 bases, with 11 bases between them. DNA for the CDR3: TGTGCCAGCTCACCGCAGGGGCAGGTGAACACTGAAGCTTTCTTT. Translation: CASSPQGQVNTEAFF. Based on the CDR3 plus reference TRBV18 and TRBJ1-1, the full variable domain is NAGVMQNPRHLVRRRGQEARLRCSPMKGHSHVYWYRQLPEEGLKFMVYLQKENIIDESGMPKERFSAEFPKEGPSILRIQQVVRGDSAAYFCASSPQGQVNTEAFFGQGTRLTVV.

The V call is TRBV6-5, the J call TRBJ1-2; 9 nucleotides agree with TRBD1. The CDR3 is made up of 15 amino acids. CDR1 and CDR2 (germline): MNHEY, SVGAGI. V dropped 4 bases and J dropped 2; count of bases not matched to a gene: 5. DNA of the CDR3: TGTGCCAGCAGTTCCCGGGACAGGGAGAACTATGGCTACACCTTC. Its translation: CASSSRDRENYGYTF.

The V and J genes are TRBV9 and TRBJ2-1; 8 bases are a match to TRBD1. The junction had 13 bases not matched to a gene; V was cut back by 10 bases and J by 4 bases. The CDR3 contains 15 residues. CDR1 and CDR2 from the germline V gene are SGDLS and YYNGEE. CDR3 amino acids: CARRLEGQGYNEQFF. The CDR3 DNA reads TGTGCCCGCCGCCTTGAAGGACAGGGTTACAATGAGCAGTTCTTC.

The chain uses TRBV9 and TRBJ1-1; the match to TRBD1 covers 10 bases. The CDR3 covers 14 residues. Germline CDR1 SGDLS, CDR2 YYNGEE. V trimming: 0 bases; J trimming: 9 bases; junction bases outside the gene matches: 5. CDR3 loop: CASSVVRQGAKAFF. The CDR3 DNA reads TGTGCCAGCAGCGTAGTCCGACAGGGGGCGAAAGCTTTCTTT.